The 27 T cell receptor beta chains below come from one sample, sequenced in a study of technical replicates of blood from several donors (dated by TCRdb to between 2016 and 2019). Library preparation used the immunoSEQ multiplex PCR assay. The table was pulled from immuneACCESS by TCRdb, which kept in-frame rearrangements only. Such tables lose some clones; where checked, under half of the loss comes from unresolved V genes, and the rest has no known cause. This sample lists more than 65,000 clones; approximately 97% were detected once. 0.25% to 0.3% of the sample comes from the top ten. Sequencing was performed on T cells isolated from PBMCs. All receptors derive from a human donor in good health.

The chain links TRBV30 to TRBJ1-1; no definite D call. The V end was cut by 2 bases, the J end by 6 bases, with 10 bases between. Germline V gene sequence: CDR1 GTSNPN, CDR2 SVGIG (reference sequence). The CDR3 is 12 residues long. The CDR3 here is CAWSRGRAEAFF. CDR3 DNA sequence: TGTGCCTGGAGTCGAGGGAGGGCTGAAGCTTTCTTT.

The chain combines TRBV6-1 with TRBJ1-5; 7 nucleotides line up with TRBD1. CDR3 length: 14 amino acids. V lost 8 bases, J lost 2 bases, and 6 bases stayed unmatched. Germline loops: CDR1 MNHNS, CDR2 SASEGT. CDR3 in amino acids: CASGQVFGNQPQHF. CDR3 nucleotides: TGTGCCAGCGGACAGGTGTTTGGCAATCAGCCCCAGCATTTT.

V usage is TRBV20-1 and J usage is TRBJ2-7, with D unclear. Germline values: CDR1 DFQATT, CDR2 SNEGSKA (reference sequence). The germline V and J ends were trimmed by 3 bases and 3 bases, with 3 bases remaining between them. The CDR3 runs 10 residues. CDR3 coding DNA: TGCAGTGCTAGTTACTACGAGCAGTACTTC. Its protein is CSASYYEQYF.

The chain couples TRBV19 to TRBJ2-7; D possibly corresponds to TRBD2 (6 bases). Germline CDR1 and CDR2: LNHDA and SQIVND (reference sequence). The CDR3 is made up of 13 amino acids. Trimming took off 5 bases at V and 4 bases at J, with 12 bases between the two ends. CDR3 DNA sequence: TGTGCCAGTAGTGCGAAACGGGGGTACGAGCAGTACTTC. This sequence encodes CASSAKRGYEQYF.

The chain has TRBV30 and TRBJ2-2, with 10 bases fitting TRBD2. The germline V gene encodes CDR1 GTSNPN and CDR2 SVGIG (reference sequence). Trimming took 0 bases from V and 4 from J; bases not matched to a gene: 5. The CDR3 is made up of 16 amino acids. CDR3 region: CAWSVLAGMGTGELFF. CDR3 sequence (DNA): TGTGCCTGGAGTGTACTAGCGGGAATGGGCACCGGGGAGCTGTTTTTT.

With respect to this clone: Because the CDR3's place on the DNA is in doubt, the DNA is left out and the CDR3 is given as listed by TCRdb. This chain connects TRBV27 to TRBJ2-1; the DNA was not used to check the table's D call, TRBD2. CDR1 is MNHEY and CDR2 is SMNVEV in the germline V gene (reference sequence). With termini counted, the CDR3 has 13 amino acids. The CDR3 region is CASTSVPAGEQFF.

CDR3 in amino acids: CASSDWGGSNEKLFF. In DNA form, the CDR3 reads TGTGCCAGCAGTGATTGGGGGGGCAGTAATGAAAAACTGTTTTTT. The V and J genes are TRBV6-1 and TRBJ1-4; the D gene is possibly TRBD1 (6 bases). This CDR3 has 15 amino acids. Germline CDR1 and CDR2: MNHNS and SASEGT. The V end lost 3 bases, the J end lost 4 bases, and 12 bases lay between the germline ends.

The V gene is TRBV2, the J gene TRBJ2-7; no definite D call. This CDR3 is 15 amino acids long. In germline, CDR1 is SNHLY, CDR2 FYNNEI. Trimming left V 7 bases short and J 3 bases short, with 19 bases between. The CDR3 sequence is CASNPRGQIDYEQYF. CDR3 nucleotide sequence: TGTGCCAGCAACCCCCGTGGGCAAATCGACTACGAGCAGTACTTC.

V usage is TRBV7-3 and J usage is TRBJ2-1; TRBD2 matches at 8 bases. This CDR3 has 15 amino acids. Germline CDR1 is SGHTA and CDR2 is FQGTGA. V was pared by 5 bases and J by 7 bases, with 10 bases of the junction left unmatched. This chain's CDR3 is CASSPSPGRGNEQFF. The DNA of the CDR3 is TGTGCCAGCAGCCCCTCCCCCGGGAGGGGAAATGAGCAGTTCTTC.

The count of this clone is one. The chain uses TRBV25-1 and TRBJ2-1, with 8 bases identical to TRBD2. After removal of 1 base from V and 5 bases from J, the junction contained 10 bases not matched to a gene. The germline V gene encodes CDR1 MGHDK and CDR2 SYGVNS. The CDR3 spans 17 residues. The CDR3 DNA reads TGTGCCAGCAGTGAATGGGGTCTAGCGGGCGGTGACAATGAGCAGTTCTTC. Translated, it gives CASSEWGLAGGDNEQFF.

The V call is TRBV10-3, the J call TRBJ1-2, with D perhaps matching TRBD1 (6 bases). This CDR3 has 15 residues. V lost 0 bases and J 9 bases, leaving 17 bases between the germline ends. Germline loops: CDR1 ENHRY, CDR2 SYGVKD. The chain's CDR3 is CAISESRDTSGSYTF. CDR3 bases: TGTGCCATCAGTGAGTCGAGGGACACCTCGGGTAGCTACACCTTC.

A word on this clone: One end of the junction is discordant with germline, which a read error may explain. V gene TRBV5-8 combines with J gene TRBJ2-7, with D unclear. CDR1 and CDR2 (germline): SGHTS, YDEGEE. This CDR3 is 11 amino acids long. Here the CDR3 DNA reads TGTGCCAGCAGCTTGTTGGGCAGTCCCTGGTTC. This translates into CASSLLGSPWF. Looking up the rest from reference TRBV5-8 and TRBJ2-7 gives the full variable domain: EAGVTQSPTHLIKTRGQQATLRCSPISGHTSVYWYQQALGLGLQFLLWYDEGEERNRGNFPPRFSGRQFPNYSSELNVNALELEDSALYLCASSLLGSPWFGPGTRLTVT.

The chain joins TRBV11-2 to TRBJ2-5; 8 bases match TRBD2. With 5 bases clipped from V and 4 bases from J, the junction kept 6 bases outside the gene matches. Germline V CDR1 and CDR2: SGHAT, FQNNGV. There are 14 residues in the CDR3. CDR3 coding DNA: TGTGCCAGCAGCCTAGGACTAGCTCGAGAGACCCAGTACTTC. Its translation: CASSLGLARETQYF.

This chain connects TRBV2 to TRBJ1-2, with a possible D match to TRBD1 (6 bases). This CDR3 has 16 residues. Trimming removed 5 bases at V and 0 bases at J, with 16 bases between. Germline V gene sequence: CDR1 SNHLY, CDR2 FYNNEI. DNA for the CDR3: TGTGCCAGCAGTTCGGCCAGGACAGAAGCTAACTATGGCTACACCTTC. Translating gives CASSSARTEANYGYTF.

The rearrangement uses TRBV28 and TRBJ2-1; 12 bases match TRBD2. V shed 7 bases, J shed 7 bases, and the junction held 23 bases outside the gene matches. Per the germline V gene, CDR1 is MDHEN and CDR2 is SYDVKM. CDR3 length: 20 amino acids. The CDR3 region is CASTSYGWGQTSGSGNEQFF. The CDR3 DNA reads as TGTGCCAGCACCTCATATGGATGGGGGCAGACTAGCGGGAGTGGTAATGAGCAGTTCTTC.

The J gene is TRBJ2-2, the V gene TRBV7-3, with 7 bases identical to TRBD1. V lost 10 bases, J lost 6 bases, and 8 bases stayed unmatched. The CDR3 has 13 residues. Looked up from germline, CDR1 is SGHTA and CDR2 is FQGTGA. CDR3 DNA: TGTGCCACCGGAACAGGGGAAGCCGGGGAGCTGTTTTTT. It codes for CATGTGEAGELFF.

In DNA form, the CDR3 reads TGTGCCAGCAGCTTGGCAGGGTGGAATGAGCAGTTCTTC. Translated: CASSLAGWNEQFF. V and J are TRBV11-2 and TRBJ2-1, with TRBD1 as a possible D gene (5 bases). Trimming removed 3 bases from V and 7 bases from J, with 10 bases in between. There are 13 residues in the CDR3. Germline lookup yields CDR1 SGHAT and CDR2 FQNNGV.

The J gene is TRBJ1-1, the V gene TRBV4-3, with D perhaps TRBD1 (5 bases). Looked up from germline, CDR1 is LGHNA and CDR2 is YSLEER. Trimming stripped 6 bases from V and 1 base from J, with 12 bases between. The length of the CDR3 is 14 residues. In DNA, the CDR3 is TGCGCCAGCAGTGCGCGGGGGGGGAACACTGAAGCTTTCTTT. Translated: CASSARGGNTEAFF.

The J gene is TRBJ2-1, the V gene TRBV30, with D hard to call. The V end was cut by 1 base, the J end by 10 bases, with 8 bases between. The CDR3 is made up of 11 amino acids. Looked up from germline, CDR1 is GTSNPN and CDR2 is SVGIG (reference sequence). Here the CDR3 reads CAWSGQLEQFF. The CDR3 DNA reads TGTGCCTGGAGTGGTCAGTTAGAGCAGTTCTTC.

The rearrangement joins TRBV9 to TRBJ1-2; 8 nucleotides match TRBD1. Germline V gives CDR1 SGDLS, CDR2 YYNGEE. The V and J ends lost 4 bases and 6 bases, in that order; junction bases with no gene match: 5. The CDR3 runs to 13 residues. The CDR3 region has the DNA TGTGCCAGCAGCTTAGACAGGGGAGATGGCTACACCTTC. It specifies CASSLDRGDGYTF. Variable domain in full (rest from reference TRBV9 and TRBJ1-2): DSGVTQTPKHLITATGQRVTLRCSPRSGDLSVYWYQQSLDQGLQFLIQYYNGEERAKGNILERFSAQQFPDLHSELNLSSLELGDSALYFCASSLDRGDGYTFGSGTRLTVV.

The CDR3 region has the DNA TGCGCCAGCAGCTTGGACGGCGGGAGGACTCAGCCCCAGCATTTT. Its protein is CASSLDGGRTQPQHF. The gene calls are TRBV5-1 and TRBJ1-5; D remains unclear. This CDR3 contains 15 residues. From germline, CDR1 is SGHRS and CDR2 YFSETQ. Trimming pared 0 bases from V and 6 bases from J, leaving 13 bases between.

V is TRBV28 and J is TRBJ1-4; the D gene is possibly TRBD1 (6 bases). The V end was cut by 6 bases, the J end by 3 bases, with 17 bases between. The CDR3 contains 16 residues. Germline values: CDR1 MDHEN, CDR2 SYDVKM. CDR3 bases: TGTGCCAGCAGGCCAACCCGGACAGAAGCTAATGAAAAACTGTTTTTT. Translating it yields CASRPTRTEANEKLFF.

This chain uses TRBV9 with TRBJ2-1; D perhaps matches TRBD2 (5 bases). The CDR3 consists of 13 residues. In germline, CDR1 is SGDLS, CDR2 YYNGEE. With 0 bases removed from V and 12 bases from J, the gap between germline ends came to 13 bases. The CDR3 here is CASSVEEEPVQFF. The DNA for the CDR3 is TGTGCCAGCAGCGTAGAGGAGGAACCAGTGCAGTTCTTC.

V and J are TRBV9 and TRBJ1-1, with a possible D match to TRBD1 (5 bases). V lost 3 bases and J 3 bases, leaving 15 bases between the germline ends. The CDR3 has 15 residues. CDR1 and CDR2 (germline): SGDLS, YYNGEE. CDR3 nucleotide sequence: TGTGCCAGCAGCGACGACGGGGGAATGGACACTGAAGCTTTCTTT. The encoded protein is CASSDDGGMDTEAFF.

This clone was seen only once. The chain links TRBV11-3 to TRBJ2-7; 7 bases match TRBD2. The CDR3 sequence is 15 residues long. Trimming at V came to 5 bases and at J to 0 bases, leaving 7 bases not matched to a gene. The germline CDR1 and CDR2 sequences are SGHNT and YENEEA. The CDR3 loop is CASSSSGPDSYEQYF. CDR3 nucleotide sequence: TGTGCCAGCAGCAGTAGCGGGCCGGACTCCTACGAGCAGTACTTC.

The CDR3 DNA is TGTGCCAGCAGCTATCAGTCGGGGGCCGGGACTAAATCCTACGAGCAGTACTTC. Translation: CASSYQSGAGTKSYEQYF. V gene TRBV21-1 combines with J gene TRBJ2-7; no check of the table's D call, TRBD2, against the DNA was made. TRBV21-1 is recorded as a pseudogene. This CDR3 has 18 residues.

The chain has TRBV27 and TRBJ2-5, with D possibly TRBD2 on 6 matching bases. Germline V gives CDR1 MNHEY, CDR2 SMNVEV (reference sequence). CDR3 length: 16 residues. V was pared by 1 base and J by 4 bases, with 16 bases between. CDR3 DNA sequence: TGTGCCAGCAGTTTATTAGGAGCGGGTCTTCGAGAGACCCAGTACTTC. It specifies CASSLLGAGLRETQYF.